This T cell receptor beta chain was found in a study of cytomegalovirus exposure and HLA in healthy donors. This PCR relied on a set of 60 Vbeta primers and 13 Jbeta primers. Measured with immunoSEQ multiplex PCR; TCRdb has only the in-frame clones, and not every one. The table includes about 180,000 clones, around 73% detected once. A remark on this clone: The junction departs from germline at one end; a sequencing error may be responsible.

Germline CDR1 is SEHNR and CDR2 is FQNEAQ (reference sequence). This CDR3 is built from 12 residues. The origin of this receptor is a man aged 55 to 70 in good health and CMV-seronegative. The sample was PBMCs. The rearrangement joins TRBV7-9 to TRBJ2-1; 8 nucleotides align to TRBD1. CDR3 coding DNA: TGTTCCAGCAGCTCACGGACAGGGGAGCAGTTCTTC. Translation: CSSSSRTGEQFF.